This T cell receptor (beta chain) was recorded in a study of early T cells in non-severe SARS-CoV-2 infection. This clonotype has ten or more counts. MiXCR was run by TCRdb on the 5' RACE reads, yielding one entry per CDR3 protein. In the table there are 65,000 to 75,000 distinct CDR3 sequences, about 13% of which are singletons. CDR1 is SGHNT and CDR2 is YENEEA in the germline V gene. V was shortened by 2 bases and J by 5 bases, with 10 bases between the two germline ends. CDR3 length: 15 residues. The material sequenced was whole blood. This chain links TRBV11-3 with TRBJ1-6; D perhaps matches TRBD1 (5 bases). This sequence originates from an adult who was a healthcare worker with PCR-confirmed SARS-CoV-2 infection or an uninfected control (not recorded which). The CDR3 coding sequence is TGTGCCAGCAGCTTACAGGGCACGGATAATTCACCCCTCCACTTT. It yields the protein CASSLQGTDNSPLHF. The full variable domain, completed using reference TRBV11-3 and TRBJ1-6, is EAGVVQSPRYKIIEKKQPVAFWCNPISGHNTLYWYLQNLGQGPELLIRYENEEAVDDSQLPKDRFSAERLKGVDSTLKIQPAELGDSAVYLCASSLQGTDNSPLHFGNGTRLTVT.